This T cell receptor (beta chain) was retrieved from a study of blood T cell repertoires in COVID-19. Original handling: Nucleated cell counts were estimated from reference gene primer amplification. Profiling relied on immunoSEQ multiplex PCR, and the TCRdb table lists in-frame clones only, not all of them. V, J and clone size are taken as reported in that table, and D and trimming were inferred from the DNA itself. The sample carries 200,000 or so clones, roughly 90% recorded once. The V and J ends lost 0 bases and 0 bases, in that order; junction bases with no gene match: 4. Germline CDR1 is SGHRS and CDR2 is YFSETQ. The length of the CDR3 is 18 residues.

This chain uses TRBV5-1 with TRBJ2-2; 11 nucleotides line up with TRBD2. The source of this sequence is a woman between 18 and 29 years old who had recovered from COVID-19. Material for sequencing was PBMCs or T cells enriched from blood (not recorded which). CDR3 loop: CASSLAPSGGTNTGELFF. CDR3 coding DNA: TGCGCCAGCAGCTTGGCCCCTAGCGGGGGGACGAACACCGGGGAGCTGTTTTTT.